This is a list of T cell receptor beta chains from one sample in a study of tumor and adjacent non-tumor tissue in lung cancer. MiXCR was run by TCRdb on the multiplex PCR reads, yielding one entry per CDR3 protein. The sample has about 80,000 distinct CDR3 sequences; approximately 72% are singletons. The sequenced sample consisted of lung tumor tissue. The source is a woman aged 40 to 50 with non-small cell lung cancer. CDR3s include the opening cysteine and the closing phenylalanine or tryptophan. Fields, in order: clone size, D gene, V gene, J gene, CDR3 protein, CDR3 DNA. A D gene is named only where the DNA matches it firmly. Only part of the rows carry a size: once, few, many, or a class if the clone is expanded.

>few|NA|TRBV5-1|TRBJ2-3
CASSPFSSNGGRDTQYF
TGCGCCAGCAGCCCCTTCAGCTCGAACGGGGGACGAGATACGCAGTATTTT
>NA|TRBD1|TRBV12-3/TRBV12-4|TRBJ2-4
CGSSRGQGRVQYF
TGTGGCAGCAGTAGGGGACAGGGGAGGGTTCAGTACTTC
>NA|NA|TRBV29-1|TRBJ1-2
CSVPGALMQDRYGYTF
TGCAGCGTTCCTGGTGCCCTTATGCAGGATAGGTATGGTTACACCTTC
>NA|TRBD1|TRBV11-1|TRBJ2-5
CTSSRDRGGLQETQYF
TGTACCAGCAGCCGAGACAGGGGCGGCCTCCAAGAGACCCAGTACTTC
>NA|TRBD1|TRBV6-5|TRBJ2-7
CVSRLTGSYVQYF
TGTGTCAGCAGGTTGACAGGGTCCTACGTGCAGTACTTC
>NA|NA|TRBV4-1|TRBJ2-3
CASSQHPGTRYDTQYF
TGCGCCAGCAGCCAACATCCTGGGACAAGGTACGATACGCAGTATTTT
>NA|TRBD1|TRBV2|TRBJ1-5
CASSQQQGPNQPQHF
TGTGCCAGCAGTCAGCAACAGGGGCCCAATCAGCCCCAGCATTTT
>NA|NA|TRBV11-2|TRBJ2-2
CASSLSLRSNTGELFF
TGTGCCAGCAGTTTAAGTCTCAGGTCGAACACCGGGGAGCTGTTTTTT
>NA|TRBD1|TRBV4-1|TRBJ2-3
CASSQDRGRGNQPQYF
TGCGCCAGCAGCCAAGACAGGGGGCGCGGCAATCAACCCCAGTATTTT
>many|NA|TRBV29-1|TRBJ2-1
CSGRAYNEQFF
TGCAGCGGGAGGGCGTACAATGAGCAGTTCTTC
>once|NA|TRBV6-2/TRBV6-3|TRBJ2-3
CARTDRARSGDTQYF
TGTGCCAGGACAGATAGGGCTCGGAGTGGCGATACGCAGTATTTT
>many|TRBD1|TRBV5-1|TRBJ1-1
CASSPGGTGHTEAFF
TGCGCCAGCAGCCCCGGAGGGACAGGACACACTGAAGCTTTCTTT
>few|NA|TRBV4-2|TRBJ1-6
CASGTIGGNSPLHF
TGTGCCAGTGGGACCATAGGGGGTAATTCACCCCTCCACTTC
>NA|TRBD2|TRBV11-1|TRBJ2-6
CASSLTSGNSGANILTF
TGTGCCAGCAGCTTAACTAGCGGGAACTCTGGGGCCAACATCCTGACTTTC
>once|NA|TRBV28|TRBJ1-1
CASSFYGAFRNIEAFF
TGTGCCAGCAGTTTTTATGGGGCCTTCAGGAACATTGAAGCTTTCTTT
>NA|TRBD2|TRBV20-1|TRBJ2-3
CGASWTSSDTQYF
TGCGGTGCTAGTTGGACTAGTTCAGATACGCAGTATTTT
>many|NA|TRBV10-3|TRBJ2-4
CAISVGTVNIQYF
TGTGCCATCAGTGTCGGCACTGTAAACATTCAGTACTTC
>NA|TRBD2|TRBV4-1|TRBJ2-3
CASCHDRASGKSDTQYF
TGCGCCAGCTGCCATGATCGCGCTAGCGGGAAATCAGATACGCAGTATTTT
>NA|NA|TRBV11-3|TRBJ2-1
CASSFRLQGNHEQFF
TGTGCCAGCAGCTTTCGGCTACAGGGTAACCATGAGCAGTTCTTC
>many|NA|TRBV30|TRBJ2-1
CAWRATNQGEQFF
TGTGCCTGGAGAGCTACCAACCAGGGTGAGCAGTTCTTC
>many|TRBD1|TRBV10-3|TRBJ1-1
CAISGGQTFNTEAFF
TGTGCCATCAGTGGGGGACAGACCTTTAACACTGAAGCTTTCTTT
>NA|TRBD2|TRBV12-3/TRBV12-4|TRBJ2-7
CANSFSQTSPSYEQYF
TGTGCCAACAGTTTTAGCCAGACTAGCCCAAGTTACGAGCAGTACTTC
>NA|TRBD2|TRBV2|TRBJ2-5
CASIRAGGPEETQYF
TGTGCCAGCATTCGAGCGGGGGGGCCCGAAGAGACCCAGTACTTC
>NA|NA|TRBV29-1|TRBJ2-2
CSVESPNLNSGELFF
TGCAGCGTTGAATCCCCAAACCTTAACTCCGGGGAGCTGTTTTTT
>NA|TRBD1|TRBV6-5|TRBJ2-1
CASNHSGQGHNEQFF
TGTGCCAGCAATCACTCAGGACAGGGACACAATGAGCAGTTCTTC
>NA|TRBD1|TRBV7-9|TRBJ1-1
CASSLWLGQMNTEALF
TGTGCCAGCAGCTTATGGTTGGGACAGATGAACACTGAAGCTCTCTTC
>many|TRBD1|TRBV6-1|TRBJ1-5
CASSEAVGQGGNQPQHF
TGTGCCAGCAGTGAAGCGGTGGGACAGGGGGGGAATCAGCCCCAGCATTTT
>few|NA|TRBV19|TRBJ1-1
CASIPSRRRVNFEAFF
TGTGCCAGTATCCCCTCCCGGCGGCGAGTAAATTTTGAAGCTTTCTTT
>NA|NA|TRBV12-3/TRBV12-4|TRBJ1-5
CASCFIALNQPQHF
TGTGCCAGCTGTTTCATAGCCCTCAATCAGCCCCAGCATTTT
>few|NA|TRBV18|TRBJ2-1
CASSSTSSSYNEQFF
TGTGCCAGCTCGTCGACTAGTTCCTCCTACAATGAGCAGTTCTTC
>NA|TRBD1|TRBV7-3|TRBJ2-1
CASRLGTGGLEQFF
TGTGCCAGTCGCCTCGGGACAGGGGGACTCGAGCAGTTCTTC
>NA|TRBD2|TRBV29-1|TRBJ2-7
CSAEDGTSPHEQYF
TGCAGCGCCGAGGATGGGACTAGCCCCCACGAGCAGTACTTC
>NA|NA|TRBV11-2|TRBJ2-1
CASSKTLAALYIEQFF
TGTGCCAGCAGTAAGACACTAGCTGCACTGTACATTGAACAGTTCTTC
>NA|NA|TRBV11-2|TRBJ2-7
CPSSRTGLEQYF
TGTCCCAGCAGCCGTACAGGGCTCGAGCAGTACTTC
>NA|NA|TRBV2|TRBJ2-3
CDSSRGTRTDTQYF
TGTGACAGCAGTCGAGGCACCCGCACAGATACGCAGTATTTT
>many|TRBD2|TRBV14|TRBJ2-2
CASRAGGNTGELFF
TGTGCCAGCAGAGCGGGAGGGAACACCGGGGAGCTGTTTTTT
>once|TRBD1|TRBV30|TRBJ2-1
CAWSEGAFYDEQFF
TGTGCCTGGAGTGAGGGGGCCTTCTACGATGAGCAGTTCTTC
>NA|TRBD2|TRBV4-1|TRBJ2-1
CASSQDRPSGRVDEQFF
TGCGCCAGTAGCCAAGATCGGCCTAGCGGGAGGGTAGACGAGCAGTTCTTC
>NA|NA|TRBV29-1|TRBJ1-1
CSVLEGTGSTEAFF
TGCAGCGTTTTAGAGGGGACGGGGTCCACTGAAGCTTTCTTT
>NA|NA|TRBV20-1|TRBJ2-7
CNVLTGTTGYEQYF
TGCAATGTACTGACCGGGACGACGGGCTATGAGCAGTACTTC
>few|TRBD2|TRBV2|TRBJ2-3
CASRTGLAVSDTQYF
TGTGCCAGCAGGACGGGACTAGCAGTTTCAGATACGCAGTATTTT
>many|NA|TRBV28|TRBJ2-7
CASSLPTGRGYEQYF
TGTGCCAGCAGTTTACCGACAGGGAGGGGGTACGAGCAGTACTTC
>many|NA|TRBV5-1|TRBJ1-2
CASSFQAANYGYTF
TGCGCCAGCAGCTTTCAGGCTGCTAACTATGGCTACACCTTC
>NA|TRBD1|TRBV11-2|TRBJ1-2
CASSLGQGYGHPF
TGTGCCAGCAGCTTAGGACAGGGCTATGGCCACCCCTTC
>few|NA|TRBV29-1|TRBJ2-1
CSVEDPRSYNERFF
TGTAGTGTTGAAGACCCTCGGAGCTACAATGAGCGATTCTTC
>NA|NA|TRBV7-9|TRBJ2-1
CASNLATASRRHSF
TGTGCCAGCAACTTAGCCACAGCCTCTCGGAGGCACAGCTTC
>many|NA|TRBV4-1|TRBJ1-5
CASSQDVFQPQHF
TGCGCCAGCAGCCAAGATGTGTTTCAGCCCCAGCATTTT
>NA|NA|TRBV5-5|TRBJ1-2
CASSLEWGKAHGYTF
TGTGCCAGCAGCTTGGAATGGGGGAAGGCCCACGGCTACACCTTC
>many|TRBD2|TRBV30|TRBJ2-1
CAWSPTSGIYNEQFF
TGTGCCTGGAGTCCGACTAGCGGGATCTACAATGAGCAGTTCTTC
>NA|NA|TRBV27|TRBJ2-1
CASSFRTYNEQFF
TGTGCCAGCAGTTTTCGCACTTACAATGAGCAGTTCTTC
>NA|NA|TRBV6-1|TRBJ2-5
CTSTGLTFQETQYF
TGTACCAGCACGGGGTTGACATTTCAAGAGACCCAGTACTTC
>NA|NA|TRBV20-1|TRBJ2-1
CGARVETGGLFNEQFF
TGCGGTGCTAGAGTGGAGACTGGCGGGCTATTCAATGAGCAGTTCTTC
>once|NA|TRBV28|TRBJ2-3
CASSLSGSDTQYF
TGTGCCAGCAGCTTAAGCGGATCAGATACGCAGTATTTT
>few|NA|TRBV29-1|TRBJ2-2
CSVDTVGGRGGLFF
TGCAGCGTTGACACGGTCGGGGGGCGCGGGGGACTGTTTTTT
>NA|NA|TRBV11-3|TRBJ2-4
CACILRIENIQYF
TGTGCCTGCATCCTACGGATAGAAAACATTCAGTACTTC